This T cell receptor beta chain was retrieved from a study of CD8 T cell repertoires and HIV-1 epitope variants. For the study at large: The baseline condition was 1M T cells left uncultured. Study-level points and caveats: No clonotypes responded to the TAALDMSHF plasma variant; about five recognized KF9, one HW9.

Note on this clone: Antigen: not known.

Method: immunoSEQ multiplex PCR; TCRdb's copy keeps in-frame clones and lacks some. This sample carries over 2,000 clones, over 55% of them seen once, and the ten largest clones take about 42%. This CDR3 has 15 residues. Trimming cost V 4 bases and J 2 bases; bases outside gene matches: 7. CDR1 is SGHRS and CDR2 is YFSETQ in the germline V gene. This sequence was found in a male donor with HIV. The sample consisted of cultured CD8+ T cells derived from PBMCs. The chain employs TRBV5-1 and TRBJ2-7, with 9 bases that match TRBD1. CDR3 sequence: CASSAGQGMAYEQYF. For the CDR3, the DNA is TGCGCCAGCAGCGCGGGACAGGGAATGGCCTACGAGCAGTACTTC.